The entry below describes one T cell receptor (beta chain). The clone's antigen remains unknown. No much larger clone exists at a distance of one base, and base qualities are not known. The CDR3 regions of human TCRbeta chains were analyzed by immunosequencing. The study's own analysis went as follows. TCRs in the repertoires were compared against a reference library of SARS-CoV-2-specific TCRs that had been generated with the MIRA antigen-specificity platform. Breadth was defined as the fraction of unique TCRs that were SARS-CoV-2-associated. Depth was defined as the fraction of total T cells that were SARS-CoV-2-associated. Each spike-specific TCR was assigned to its reactive spike region and to a CD4 or CD8 class using the MIRA data. Log10-transformed breadth and depth values were compared by one-way ANOVA with Sidak's multiple comparisons tests. What TCRdb holds here is the immuneACCESS table cut down to in-frame rearrangements. Part of the clones is not present; checked against another copy, under half of the missing clones reflect an unresolved V gene, and the others are unexplained. V, J and clone size are those of that table, while D and trimming were read from the DNA. For this sample there are around 200,000 clones; 90% to 95% appear just once. The top ten clonotypes cover about 1.5% of the sample.

The data stem from a study of T cell responses to AZD1222 COVID-19 vaccine (dated by TCRdb to about 2021). With regard to the full study: TCR sequencing covered some 250 trial participants: some 210 given two doses of AZD1222 and about 26 given two doses of MenACWY control vaccine. Trial participants were enrolled by age into 18-55, 56-69 and 70-plus year subgroups, with 148, 28 and 57 TCR-sequenced participants respectively.

Beyond this particular receptor, the publication reports: No day 14 peak-response samples were available, so repertoires were characterized only after the peak T cell response. Participants were mostly white British and included more females than males, and it was suggested by the authors that clonal diversity may have been underestimated. In the small 56-69-year group, the increase in depth fell short of significance, most likely because of low power. Reportedly, close to half of the unique spike-specific TCRs recognized epitopes lying outside the regions that are mutated in the B.1.351 and B.1.1.7 variants. The whole spike protein was spanned by vaccine-associated CD4 TCRs, and dominant responses were seen in regions 160-218 and 743-854. After two AZD1222 doses, spike-specific TCR breadth and depth were significantly higher than at day 0 and than in MenACWY recipients. Only five or six AZD1222 recipients were SARS-CoV-2 seropositive at baseline, limiting conclusions about previously exposed vaccinees.

The sample's time point label, in plain terms: about 28 days (+/-7) after the second vaccine dose. AZD1222 recipients whose second dose came at about 4 weeks and those whose second dose came at about 12 weeks were combined into one group, since spike-specific TCR depth and breadth did not differ between the two schedules. Vaccinee samples came from UK trials COV001 and COV002, including a single-blind randomized controlled phase 2/3 trial of AZD1222 (ChAdOx1 nCoV-19) in healthy adults. For TCRbeta chain sequencing, PBMC samples from trial participants were taken at day 0 and at day 28 after the second dose. The sequence came from an adult who received the AZD1222 COVID-19 vaccine. Sequences were derived from peripheral blood, sampled 28 days after the second AZD1222 dose.

CDR3 region: CASSLDARTETQYF. The nucleotide sequence is given as TGTGCCAGCAGCCTGGACGCCCGTACGGAGACCCAGTACTTC. The sequence is built from TRBV7-8 and TRBJ2-5; the D gene remains uncertain. V lost 5 bases and J lost 5 bases; the stretch between them is 15 bases long. The germline V gene yields SGHVS for CDR1 and FQNEAQ for CDR2. Reading from cysteine to phenylalanine, the CDR3 counts 14 amino acids. Only CDR3 DNA is held: 42 bases, read in frame from base 1.